One sample yielded the 29 T cell receptor beta chains listed below, sequenced in a study of T cells after yellow fever vaccination. TCRdb reprocessed the 5' RACE reads with MiXCR, giving one entry per CDR3 protein. The table shows 510,000 or so distinct CDR3 sequences, with roughly 21% occurring only once. This sample comprised PBMCs, obtained 15 days after the yellow fever booster vaccination. The receptors originated from a man aged 25-40 years who received the YFV17D yellow fever vaccine.

This clonotype was detected only a few times. The rearrangement uses TRBV14 and TRBJ1-3, with no clear D. The CDR3 is 15 amino acids. Germline CDR1 SGHDN, CDR2 FVKESK. Trimming left V 5 bases short and J 0 bases short, with 11 bases between. CDR3 nucleotide sequence: TGTGCCAGCAGCGACCCGGGGAGCTCTGGAAACACCATATATTTT. Encoded protein: CASSDPGSSGNTIYF. Looking up the rest from reference TRBV14 and TRBJ1-3 gives the full variable domain: EAGVTQFPSHSVIEKGQTVTLRCDPISGHDNLYWYRRVMGKEIKFLLHFVKESKQDESGMPNNRFLAERTGGTYSTLKVQPAELEDSGVYFCASSDPGSSGNTIYFGEGSWLTVV.

The rearrangement uses TRBV10-2 and TRBJ2-3; perhaps TRBD1 as D (5 bases). The germline CDR1 and CDR2 sequences are WSHSY and SAAADI. This CDR3 region has 14 residues. Trimming removed 0 bases at V and 4 bases at J, with 8 bases between. Written as DNA, the CDR3 is TGCGCCAGCAGTGAGTCCACAGGCGCAGATACGCAGTATTTT. It codes for CASSESTGADTQYF.

The V gene is TRBV20-1, the J gene TRBJ1-2; TRBD1 aligns across 12 bases. V shed 7 bases and J 7 bases; nucleotides not matched to a gene: 10. CDR3 length equals 14 residues. Germline loops: CDR1 DFQATT, CDR2 SNEGSKA (reference sequence). The CDR3 spells CSVSAGQGAGGYTF. DNA of the CDR3: TGCAGTGTTTCCGCGGGACAGGGGGCCGGTGGCTACACCTTC.

The V and J genes are TRBV10-3 and TRBJ2-3; the D is unclear. Germline V lookup: CDR1 ENHRY, CDR2 SYGVKD. The CDR3 spans 13 residues. The germline V and J ends were trimmed by 6 bases and 0 bases, with 7 bases remaining between them. The CDR3 sequence: CAISPGSTDTQYF. The CDR3 nucleotides are TGTGCCATCAGCCCCGGAAGCACAGATACGCAGTATTTT.

This clonotype occurred a few times. V gene TRBV12-3 or TRBV12-4 combines with J gene TRBJ2-5; D may be TRBD1 (5 bases). V dropped 6 bases and J dropped 5 bases, with 16 bases sitting between them. The CDR3 loop spans 14 amino acids. Written as DNA, the CDR3 is TGTGCCAGCAGCCCATTACAGGTTTACGAGACCCAGTACTTC. It translates to CASSPLQVYETQYF.

This clonotype was seen only a few times. The chain recombines TRBV6-1 with TRBJ2-6; D is unclear. The CDR3 is made up of 10 amino acids. V was trimmed by 11 bases and J by 4 bases, leaving 3 bases between them. Germline CDR1 MNHNS, CDR2 SASEGT. This chain's CDR3 is CAVGANVLTF. The DNA for the CDR3 is TGTGCCGTAGGGGCCAACGTCCTGACTTTC.

V gene TRBV20-1 combines with J gene TRBJ2-1; D not resolved. This CDR3 is 13 amino acids long. Germline values: CDR1 DFQATT, CDR2 SNEGSKA (reference sequence). The V gene lost 6 bases and the J gene lost 4 bases, with 13 bases spanning the gap. The CDR3 reads CSAPGRSYNEQFF. DNA for the CDR3: TGCAGTGCCCCGGGTCGGTCGTACAATGAGCAGTTCTTC.

There are a few counts of this clonotype. V usage is TRBV11-3 and J usage is TRBJ2-2; TRBD2 matches at 7 bases. The trim removed 3 bases at V and 7 bases at J, leaving 8 bases unmatched. Germline V gene sequence: CDR1 SGHNT, CDR2 YENEEA. The CDR3 is 15 residues long. The CDR3: CASSFRAGYNGELFF. CDR3 nucleotides: TGTGCCAGCAGCTTCAGAGCGGGATATAACGGGGAGCTGTTTTTT.

This rearrangement joins TRBV12-3 or TRBV12-4 to TRBJ2-1, with 8 nucleotides matching TRBD2. The V and J ends lost 4 bases and 0 bases, in that order; junction bases with no gene match: 11. This CDR3 contains 18 residues. The CDR3 nucleotides are TGTGCCAGCAGTTCCGGGACTAGAGGTGTTTCCTCCTACAATGAGCAGTTCTTC. Encoded protein: CASSSGTRGVSSYNEQFF.

The chain employs TRBV4-3 and TRBJ1-6; D remains ambiguous. The ends were cut back, 4 bases at V and 0 bases at J, with 13 bases in the middle. The CDR3 has 17 residues. In germline, CDR1 is LGHNA, CDR2 YSLEER. The CDR3 protein is CASSRALETSYNSPLHF. The DNA of the CDR3 is TGCGCCAGCAGCCGCGCCTTAGAGACCTCCTATAATTCACCCCTCCACTTT.

The J gene is TRBJ2-3, the V gene TRBV5-1; possibly TRBD1 or TRBD2 for D (5 bases each). Deletions cut 0 bases from V and 4 bases from J, with 9 bases between. Germline values: CDR1 SGHRS, CDR2 YFSETQ. CDR3 length: 14 residues. Here the CDR3 DNA reads TGCGCCAGCAGCTTGGGGGACGTCGCAGATACGCAGTATTTT. Encoded protein: CASSLGDVADTQYF.

This chain links TRBV12-3 or TRBV12-4 with TRBJ2-6; 9 bases line up with TRBD1. V was pared by 1 base and J by 3 bases, with 7 bases of the junction left unmatched. The CDR3 has 18 amino acids. DNA of the CDR3: TGTGCCAGCAGTTTAGGGGACAGGGAGCTAGGTGGGGCCAACGTCCTGACTTTC. It translates to CASSLGDRELGGANVLTF.

This clonotype was seen a few times. The rearrangement links TRBV5-5 to TRBJ2-1, with 9 bases matching TRBD2. V shed 2 bases, J shed 7 bases, and the junction held 7 bases outside the gene matches. The CDR3 is made up of 15 amino acids. Germline CDR1 is SGHKS and CDR2 is YYEKEE (reference sequence). In DNA form, the CDR3 reads TGTGCCAGCAGCTTCTATAGCGGGAGTCAGAATGAGCAGTTCTTC. It yields the protein CASSFYSGSQNEQFF.

This clonotype was recorded a few times. The rearrangement joins TRBV29-1 to TRBJ2-2, with D hard to call. Trimming stripped 4 bases from V and 1 base from J, with 7 bases between. Germline values: CDR1 SQVTM, CDR2 ANQGSEA. The CDR3 is 13 residues long. The CDR3: CSVATRNTGELFF. CDR3 DNA sequence: TGCAGCGTTGCGACAAGGAACACCGGGGAGCTGTTTTTT.

The chain employs TRBV20-1 and TRBJ1-6, with D possibly TRBD1 on 5 matching bases. Deletions cut 5 bases from V and 5 bases from J, with 16 bases between. Germline CDR1 DFQATT, CDR2 SNEGSKA (reference sequence). CDR3 size: 15 residues. The CDR3 protein is CSARGEGGDNSPLHF. As DNA, the CDR3 is TGCAGTGCTCGGGGGGAGGGCGGAGATAATTCACCCCTCCACTTT.

This clonotype was counted between two and nine times. The V and J genes are TRBV15 and TRBJ2-7, with TRBD2 matching over 12 bases. CDR1 is LNHNV and CDR2 is YYDKDF in the germline V gene (reference sequence). Trimming at V came to 0 bases and at J to 12 bases, leaving 9 bases not matched to a gene. The CDR3 extends over 15 amino acids. The CDR3 is CATSRDLTSGRSLYF. The CDR3 DNA reads as TGTGCCACCAGCAGAGATCTTACTAGCGGGAGGTCCTTGTACTTC.

In this sample, this clonotype turned up a few times. The V call is TRBV7-2, the J call TRBJ2-5; 7 bases line up with TRBD2. This CDR3 has 15 amino acids. V was pared by 4 bases and J by 5 bases, with 10 bases of the junction left unmatched. Per germline, CDR1 SGHTA and CDR2 FQGNSA. CDR3 protein: CASSSSGVRAETQYF. CDR3 DNA sequence: TGTGCCAGCAGCTCAAGCGGGGTCAGGGCGGAGACCCAGTACTTC.

This chain joins TRBV2 and TRBJ2-3; 11 bases agree with TRBD2. Germline assignment: CDR1 SNHLY and CDR2 FYNNEI. This CDR3 region has 15 residues. Trimming removed 4 bases from V and 2 bases from J; junction bases left unmatched: 2. The CDR3 DNA reads as TGTGCCAGCAGTGGACTAGCGGGGAACACAGATACGCAGTATTTT. Amino acid sequence: CASSGLAGNTDTQYF.

This clonotype was found a few times. CDR3 region: CASSLIRGLSYNEQFF. CDR3 nucleotides: TGTGCCAGCAGCTTGATTCGGGGTTTATCCTACAATGAGCAGTTCTTC. The chain joins TRBV5-6 to TRBJ2-1; possibly TRBD2 for D (5 bases). The V end was cut by 1 base, the J end by 1 base, with 12 bases between. The CDR3 loop spans 16 amino acids. The germline gives CDR1 SGHDT, CDR2 YYEEEE. Full variable domain (remainder filled in from reference TRBV5-6 and TRBJ2-1): DAGVTQSPTHLIKTRGQQVTLRCSPKSGHDTVSWYQQALGQGPQFIFQYYEEEERQRGNFPDRFSGHQFPNYSSELNVNALLLGDSALYLCASSLIRGLSYNEQFFGPGTRLTVL.

The V and J genes are TRBV7-9 and TRBJ2-5; 7 positions agree with TRBD1. Trimming took 3 bases from V and 4 from J; bases not matched to a gene: 5. The CDR3 is made up of 14 amino acids. Germline CDR1 SEHNR, CDR2 FQNEAQ (reference sequence). The CDR3 region is CASSFGGQTETQYF. CDR3 in DNA: TGTGCCAGCAGCTTTGGGGGACAGACAGAGACCCAGTACTTC.

The chain combines TRBV27 with TRBJ2-5, with unresolved D. Deletions cut 4 bases from V and 4 bases from J, with 10 bases between. The CDR3 sequence is 13 residues long. Germline loops: CDR1 MNHEY, CDR2 SMNVEV (reference sequence). CDR3 in DNA: TGTGCCAGCAGTTCGGCGTATCGAGAGACCCAGTACTTC. Its protein product is CASSSAYRETQYF.

In this sample, this clonotype turned up a few times. The chain uses TRBV19 and TRBJ2-1, with a tentative D call TRBD2 (5 bases). Trimming cost V 6 bases and J 6 bases, with 18 bases left between them. The germline V gene encodes CDR1 LNHDA and CDR2 SQIVND (reference sequence). The CDR3 sequence is 15 residues long. CDR3 amino acids: CASRKDGGSTNEQFF. CDR3 bases: TGTGCCAGTAGAAAAGACGGAGGCAGCACCAATGAGCAGTTCTTC.

The V and J genes are TRBV7-3 and TRBJ1-2; possibly TRBD1 for D (5 bases). The germline V gene encodes CDR1 SGHTA and CDR2 FQGTGA. The CDR3 totals 13 residues. The V and J ends lost 4 bases and 8 bases respectively, with 14 bases between them. CDR3 protein: CASSWGDQEGYTF. In nucleotides, the CDR3 is TGTGCCAGCAGCTGGGGGGACCAGGAGGGCTACACCTTC.

This clonotype appeared a few times. The chain joins TRBV12-3 or TRBV12-4 to TRBJ2-5; TRBD1 or TRBD2 may be the D gene (6 bases each). The CDR3 sequence is 17 residues long. Trimming left V 4 bases short and J 0 bases short, with 18 bases between. The CDR3 protein is CASSSGDSGQYQETQYF. The CDR3, as DNA: TGTGCCAGCAGTTCTGGGGATAGCGGACAGTACCAAGAGACCCAGTACTTC.

The V and J genes are TRBV9 and TRBJ2-3, with 8 positions matching TRBD2. Germline V gives CDR1 SGDLS, CDR2 YYNGEE. The trim removed 4 bases at V and 4 bases at J, leaving 5 bases unmatched. This CDR3 is 14 amino acids long. The CDR3 region is CASSSSGPADTQYF. The CDR3 nucleotides are TGTGCCAGCAGCTCTAGCGGGCCCGCAGATACGCAGTATTTT.

This clonotype was seen a few times. The chain employs TRBV12-3 or TRBV12-4 and TRBJ2-1; 8 bases are shared with TRBD2. The junction had 5 bases not matched to a gene; V was cut back by 4 bases and J by 9 bases. The CDR3 contains 13 residues. The CDR3 DNA follows: TGTGCCAGCAGTTCAGGGGCGGGAGGTGAGCAGTTCTTC. Its translation is CASSSGAGGEQFF.

This chain links TRBV19 with TRBJ2-2, with D perhaps assigned TRBD1 or TRBD2 (5 bases each). Germline V gene data show CDR1 as LNHDA and CDR2 as SQIVND (reference sequence). The V end was cut by 7 bases, the J end by 2 bases, with 14 bases between. CDR3 length equals 15 residues. This chain's CDR3 is CASNHLGDNTGELFF. In DNA, the CDR3 is TGTGCCAGTAACCATCTCGGGGACAACACCGGGGAGCTGTTTTTT.

This chain connects TRBV20-1 to TRBJ2-7; TRBD2 matches 8 bases. The CDR3 has 14 amino acids. The trim removed 0 bases at V and 2 bases at J, leaving 3 bases unmatched. Looked up from germline, CDR1 is DFQATT and CDR2 is SNEGSKA (reference sequence). The CDR3: CSARDSGLAYEQYF. CDR3 bases: TGCAGTGCTAGAGATTCGGGACTAGCCTACGAGCAGTACTTC.

CDR3 sequence (DNA): TGTGCCAGCAGCGTAGGAACCGGATCCTACAATGAGCAGTTCTTC. It specifies CASSVGTGSYNEQFF. The V gene is TRBV9, the J gene TRBJ2-1; D is unclear. Between the trimmed V and J ends, which lost 0 bases and 1 base, there was a span of 8 bases. Germline V CDR1 and CDR2: SGDLS, YYNGEE. The CDR3 is made up of 15 amino acids.